This T cell receptor (beta chain) was observed in a study of cytomegalovirus exposure and HLA in healthy donors. General observations from the study: In a later analysis, TCR beta V- and J-gene trimming was associated with a missense DCLRE1C variant. DRB1 had the most TCR associations and HLA-C the fewest, a later analysis found, with rates varying by HLA locus. Cytomegalovirus-associated status was assigned to some 180 TCR beta chains.

Concerning this clone: Antigen unknown.

With 60 Vbeta and 13 Jbeta primers, the PCR was carried out. Libraries were prepared by immunoSEQ multiplex PCR; TCRdb keeps only in-frame clonotypes and omits some of them. Among about 200,000 clones listed, roughly 80% were seen once. J gave up 3 bases and V 0 bases, and 3 bases lay outside the gene matches. This CDR3 has 15 residues. Germline values: CDR1 SGHNT, CDR2 YYREEE (reference sequence). Sequencing used PBMCs. The J gene is TRBJ2-1, the V gene TRBV5-4; TRBD2 agrees at 7 bases. This TCR was sampled from a man in his forties in good health and CMV-seropositive. The CDR3 region has the DNA TGTGCCAGCAGCTTGGCAAGCGGGATCTACAATGAGCAGTTCTTC. It codes for CASSLASGIYNEQFF.